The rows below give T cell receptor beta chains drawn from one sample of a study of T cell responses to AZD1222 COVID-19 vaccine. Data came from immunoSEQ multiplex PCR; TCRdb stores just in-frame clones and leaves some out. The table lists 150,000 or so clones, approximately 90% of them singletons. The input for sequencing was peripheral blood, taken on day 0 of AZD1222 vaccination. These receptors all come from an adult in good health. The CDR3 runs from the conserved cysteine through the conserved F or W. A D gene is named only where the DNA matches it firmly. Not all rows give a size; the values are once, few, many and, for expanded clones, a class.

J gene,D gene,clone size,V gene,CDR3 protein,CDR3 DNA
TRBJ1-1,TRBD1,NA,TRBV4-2,CASSPDRAGREAFF,TGTGCCAGCAGCCCGGACAGGGCCGGGCGTGAAGCTTTCTTT
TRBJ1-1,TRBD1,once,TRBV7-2,CASSLGNPGTGEAFF,TGTGCCAGCAGCTTAGGCAATCCCGGGACAGGGGAAGCTTTCTTT
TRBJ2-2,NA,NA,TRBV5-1,CASSLVTGHAGELFF,TGCGCCAGCAGCTTGGTTACAGGGCACGCCGGGGAGCTGTTTTTT
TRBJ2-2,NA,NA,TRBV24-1,CATSDLRSGELFF,TGTGCCACCAGTGATTTACGGTCCGGGGAGCTGTTTTTT
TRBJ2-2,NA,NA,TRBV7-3,CASSFGPNTGELFF,TGTGCCAGCAGCTTCGGCCCCAACACCGGGGAGCTGTTTTTT
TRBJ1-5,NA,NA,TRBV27,CASERSNQPQHF,TGTGCCAGTGAGAGATCGAATCAGCCCCAGCATTTT
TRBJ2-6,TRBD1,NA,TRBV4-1,CASSQGTGVYGANVLTF,TGCGCCAGCAGCCAAGGGACAGGGGTTTATGGGGCCAACGTCCTGACTTTC
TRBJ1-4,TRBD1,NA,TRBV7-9,CASSPRDRDQVEKLFF,TGTGCCAGCAGCCCCAGGGACAGGGATCAGGTTGAAAAACTGTTTTTT
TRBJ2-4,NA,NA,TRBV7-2,CASSLALGRTQNIQYF,TGTGCCAGCAGCTTAGCGCTGGGGAGGACCCAAAACATTCAGTACTTC
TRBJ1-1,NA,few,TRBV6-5,CAASVGTEAFF,TGTGCCGCGAGCGTGGGAACTGAAGCTTTCTTT
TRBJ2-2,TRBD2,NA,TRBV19,CASSLAVNTGELFF,TGTGCCAGTAGCCTAGCGGTGAACACCGGGGAGCTGTTTTTT
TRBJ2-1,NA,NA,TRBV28,CASSAPGALMEQFF,TGTGCCAGCAGTGCACCCGGAGCACTAATGGAGCAGTTCTTC
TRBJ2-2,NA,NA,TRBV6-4,CASSDRASTGELFF,TGTGCCAGCAGTGACCGGGCCAGCACCGGGGAGCTGTTTTTT
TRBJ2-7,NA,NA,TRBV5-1,CASSLIGTENYEQYF,TGCGCCAGCAGCCTCATCGGGACGGAAAACTACGAGCAGTACTTC
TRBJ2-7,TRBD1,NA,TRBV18,CASSPGQWAYEQYF,TGTGCCAGCTCACCGGGACAGTGGGCCTACGAGCAGTACTTC
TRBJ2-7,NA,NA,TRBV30,CAWSLGASYEQYF,TGTGCCTGGAGTCTGGGGGCATCCTACGAGCAGTACTTC
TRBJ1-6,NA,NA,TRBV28,CASSFKTGYNSPLHF,TGTGCCAGCAGTTTCAAGACAGGCTATAATTCACCCCTCCACTTT
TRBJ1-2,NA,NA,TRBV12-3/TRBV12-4,CASSKRGIDGYTF,TGTGCCAGCAGTAAAAGGGGTATCGATGGCTACACCTTC
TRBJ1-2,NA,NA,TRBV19,CASRTQINGYTF,TGTGCCAGTAGGACCCAGATCAATGGCTACACCTTC
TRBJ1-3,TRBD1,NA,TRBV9,CASSGGQGYTIYF,TGTGCCAGCAGCGGGGGACAGGGCTACACCATATATTTT
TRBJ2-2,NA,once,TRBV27,CASSLSLGTGELFF,TGTGCCAGCAGTTTATCGCTCGGGACCGGGGAGCTGTTTTTT
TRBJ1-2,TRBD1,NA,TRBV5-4,CASSQPRGTSYGYTF,TGTGCCAGCAGCCAGCCCAGGGGGACGAGTTATGGCTACACCTTC
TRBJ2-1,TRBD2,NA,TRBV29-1,CSVVSGGPWEQFF,TGCAGCGTTGTGTCGGGAGGGCCATGGGAGCAGTTCTTC
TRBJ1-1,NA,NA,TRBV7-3,CASSAGSDTEAFF,TGTGCCAGCAGCGCCGGATCAGACACTGAAGCTTTCTTT
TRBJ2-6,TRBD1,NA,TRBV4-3,CASSQDVGQGLFGANVLTF,TGCGCCAGCAGCCAAGATGTAGGACAGGGGCTCTTTGGGGCCAACGTCCTGACTTTC
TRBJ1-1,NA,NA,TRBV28,CASTTGWLNTEAFF,TGTGCCAGCACTACTGGATGGCTGAACACTGAAGCTTTCTTT
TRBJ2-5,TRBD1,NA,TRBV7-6,CASSETTGDQETQYF,TGTGCCAGCAGCGAAACTACAGGGGACCAAGAGACCCAGTACTTC
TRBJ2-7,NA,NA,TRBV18,CASSPGRGLSYEQYF,TGTGCCAGCTCACCGGGCAGGGGACTCTCCTACGAGCAGTACTTC
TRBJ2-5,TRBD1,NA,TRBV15,CATSRGGQGNQETQYF,TGTGCCACCAGCAGAGGGGGACAGGGGAACCAAGAGACCCAGTACTTC
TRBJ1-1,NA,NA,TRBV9,CASSDHRDPEAFF,TGTGCCAGCAGCGACCACAGAGACCCTGAAGCTTTCTTT
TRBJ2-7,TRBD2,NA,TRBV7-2,CASSLTLAGEQYF,TGTGCCAGCAGCTTAACTCTAGCGGGCGAGCAGTACTTC
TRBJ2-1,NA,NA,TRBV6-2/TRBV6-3,CASSYANGEQFF,TGTGCCAGCAGTTATGCGAATGGCGAGCAGTTCTTC
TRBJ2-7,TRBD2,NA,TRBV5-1,CASSRMGTSGTYEQYF,TGCGCCAGCAGCCGAATGGGGACTAGCGGAACCTACGAGCAGTACTTC
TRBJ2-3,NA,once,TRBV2,CASSEQGRTDTQYF,TGTGCCAGCAGTGAACAGGGACGCACAGATACGCAGTATTTT
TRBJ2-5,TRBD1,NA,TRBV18,CASSRQGSEETQYF,TGTGCCAGCTCAAGACAGGGTTCTGAGGAGACCCAGTACTTC
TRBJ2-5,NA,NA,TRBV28,CASSLPGTFQETQYF,TGTGCCAGCAGTTTGCCCGGGACCTTCCAAGAGACCCAGTACTTC
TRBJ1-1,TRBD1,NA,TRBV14,CASSRSGTDNTEAFF,TGTGCCAGCAGCCGATCTGGGACAGATAACACTGAAGCTTTCTTT
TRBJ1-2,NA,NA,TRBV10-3,CAISERNLESYTF,TGTGCCATCAGCGAGCGGAACTTGGAAAGCTACACCTTC
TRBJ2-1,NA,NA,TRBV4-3,CASSQAGISYNEQFF,TGCGCCAGCAGCCAAGCCGGGATATCATACAATGAGCAGTTCTTC
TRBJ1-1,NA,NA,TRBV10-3,CAIRWGRTLNTEAFF,TGTGCCATCAGGTGGGGCAGAACCTTGAACACTGAAGCTTTCTTT
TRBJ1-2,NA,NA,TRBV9,CASSVGLDGYTF,TGTGCCAGCAGCGTCGGGCTGGATGGCTACACCTTC
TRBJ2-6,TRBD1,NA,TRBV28,CASMWTGGSGANVLTF,TGTGCCAGCATGTGGACAGGGGGCTCTGGGGCCAACGTCCTGACTTTC
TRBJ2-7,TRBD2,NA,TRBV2,CASKGRESSSYEQYF,TGTGCCAGCAAAGGGCGGGAGTCCTCCTCCTACGAGCAGTACTTC